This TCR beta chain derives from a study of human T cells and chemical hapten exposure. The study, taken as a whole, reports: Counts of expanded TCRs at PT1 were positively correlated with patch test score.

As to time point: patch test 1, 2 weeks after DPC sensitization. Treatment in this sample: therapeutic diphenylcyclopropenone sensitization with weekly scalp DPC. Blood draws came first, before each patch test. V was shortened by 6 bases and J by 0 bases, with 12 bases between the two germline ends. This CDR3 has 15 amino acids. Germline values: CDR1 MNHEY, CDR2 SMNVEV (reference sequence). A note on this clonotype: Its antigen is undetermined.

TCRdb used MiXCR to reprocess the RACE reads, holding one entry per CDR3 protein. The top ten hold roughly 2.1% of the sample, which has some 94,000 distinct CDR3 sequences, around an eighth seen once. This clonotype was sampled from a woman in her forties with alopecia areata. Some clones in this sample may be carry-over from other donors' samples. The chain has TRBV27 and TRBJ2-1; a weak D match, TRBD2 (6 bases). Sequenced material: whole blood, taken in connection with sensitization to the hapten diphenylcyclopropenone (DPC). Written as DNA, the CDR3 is TGTGCCAGCAGCCTGGGACTTATCTCCTACAATGAGCAGTTCTTC. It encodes CASSLGLISYNEQFF.